This paragraph reports one TCR beta chain. Its antigen remains unknown. From germline, CDR1 is SGHRS and CDR2 YFSETQ. This CDR3 comprises 16 residues. Trimming took off 0 bases at V and 5 bases at J, with 17 bases between the two ends. PCR employed 60 Vbeta and 13 Jbeta primers. The table came from immunoSEQ multiplex PCR; TCRdb's copy has only in-frame clones and leaves some out. Of roughly 200,000 clones in the sample, around 85% were seen once. These data come from a study of cytomegalovirus exposure and HLA in healthy donors. Study-level results: Most of the TCR beta V segments (in an earlier analysis) were productive either about 87% or about 30% of the time. In a later analysis, at a false discovery rate of 0.05, about 15,000 TCR beta sequences were associated with HLA alleles. Analysis was performed later, and it showed HLA-associated TCR beta chains to be more clonally expanded than equally common others.

This TCR was recovered from a woman aged 50 to 60 in good health and CMV-seronegative. The chain carries TRBV5-1 and TRBJ1-1; TRBD1 might be the D (6 bases). The sequencing input was PBMCs. As DNA, the CDR3 is TGCGCCAGCAGCTTGGAGCTGCGACAGGTGGGAACTGAAGCTTTCTTT. Its protein is CASSLELRQVGTEAFF. The full variable domain, with the rest looked up from reference TRBV5-1 and TRBJ1-1, is KAGVTQTPRYLIKTRGQQVTLSCSPISGHRSVSWYQQTPGQGLQFLFEYFSETQRNKGNFPGRFSGRQFSNSRSEMNVSTLELGDSALYLCASSLELRQVGTEAFFGQGTRLTVV.